This is a list of T cell receptor beta chains from one sample in a study of blood T cell repertoires in COVID-19. Only in-frame clones appear in the TCRdb table, and some are missing; sequencing was by immunoSEQ multiplex PCR. The profile shows 95,000 to 120,000 clones, 85% of them singletons. What was sequenced was peripheral blood. Source of these receptors: a human donor in a cohort sampled during active COVID-19. The CDR3 runs from the conserved cysteine through the conserved F or W. The D gene is left open where the match is weak. Expanded clones are given a class, and other clones once, few, many or no size at all.

TRBV7-2	-	TRBD1	15	TRBJ2-2	TGTGCCAGCAGCCTGGACAGGGTCGGCACCGGGGAGCTGTTTTTT	CASSLDRVGTGELFF
TRBV14	-	TRBD2	15	TRBJ2-3	TGTGCCAGCAGCCAAGATTCAGCGGGGTTTGTTACGCAGTATTTT	CASSQDSAGFVTQYF
TRBV6-2/TRBV6-3	-	TRBD1	14	TRBJ1-2	TGTGCCAGCAGTATCCACGGACAGGGCCGAGGCTACACCTTC	CASSIHGQGRGYTF
TRBV5-1	-	TRBD2	15	TRBJ2-1	TGCGCCAGCAGCCCAAGGACTAGCGGGGGGGCTCCCCAGTTCTTC	CASSPRTSGGAPQFF
TRBV5-1	-	-	15	TRBJ2-6	TGCGCCAGCAGCTTCGGGGGTGCCGGGGCCAACGTCCTGACTTTC	CASSFGGAGANVLTF
TRBV4-1	few	-	17	TRBJ1-1	TGCGCCAGCAGCCAAGATCGGGCGGGGGGAGTGAATACTGAAGCTTTCTTT	CASSQDRAGGVNTEAFF
TRBV9	-	TRBD2	17	TRBJ2-6	TGTGCCAGCAGCGGACTAGCGGGGGGCTCTGGGGCCAACGTCCTGACTTTC	CASSGLAGGSGANVLTF
TRBV29-1	-	-	12	TRBJ1-5	TGCAGCGTTGGTTCTTTGAATCAGCCCCAGCATTTT	CSVGSLNQPQHF
TRBV24-1	-	TRBD2	17	TRBJ2-1	TGTGCCACCAGTGAATTCTCCGGGACTAGCGGGGCGAATGAGCAGTTCTTC	CATSEFSGTSGANEQFF
TRBV5-1	few	TRBD2	13	TRBJ2-1	TGCGCCAGCAGCCGGGAGGCGACCGCCGAGCAGTTCTTC	CASSREATAEQFF
TRBV6-5	-	TRBD1	13	TRBJ1-1	TGTGCCAGCAGTTACGCCCCAGGGGGAGGCGCTTTCTTT	CASSYAPGGGAFF
TRBV30	-	-	11	TRBJ2-5	TGTGCCTGGATGGGGGGAGAGACCCAGTACTTC	CAWMGGETQYF
TRBV25-1	-	-	11	TRBJ1-1	TGTGCCAGCAGGGGGGGCACTGAAGCTTTCTTT	CASRGGTEAFF
TRBV6-1	-	-	14	TRBJ2-3	TGTGCCAGCAGTGAACACAGTTCAGGAGATACGCAGTATTTT	CASSEHSSGDTQYF
TRBV6-5	-	TRBD1	11	TRBJ2-7	TGTGCCAGCGGGACAGGTCCTGAGCAGTACTTC	CASGTGPEQYF
TRBV19	-	-	14	TRBJ2-7	TGTGCCAGTAGTATGGAGGGCAACACCTACGAGCAGTACTTC	CASSMEGNTYEQYF
TRBV5-1	-	TRBD2	19	TRBJ2-1	TGCGCCAGCAGCTGGGGACTAGCGGGGGGCTTAAGCTCCTACAATGAGCAGTTCTTC	CASSWGLAGGLSSYNEQFF
TRBV5-1	-	-	14	TRBJ1-5	TGCGCCAGCAGCTTGGTCGGGGAGGGACAGCCCCAGCATTTT	CASSLVGEGQPQHF
TRBV6-5	-	TRBD1	15	TRBJ2-7	TGTGCCAGCAGTTATTCCCGGACAGGGGGGTACGAGCAGTACTTC	CASSYSRTGGYEQYF
TRBV2	-	TRBD2	14	TRBJ2-1	TGTGCCAGCAGTGACCAGCGGGGGGACAATGAGCAGTTCTTC	CASSDQRGDNEQFF
TRBV6-6	-	TRBD1	16	TRBJ1-5	TGTGCCAGCAGTTCCGCAGGGGGAAGTAGCAATCAGCCCCAGCATTTT	CASSSAGGSSNQPQHF
TRBV10-3	-	-	14	TRBJ1-5	TGTGCCATCAGCCGTGACAGCTTCAATCAGCCCCAGCATTTT	CAISRDSFNQPQHF
TRBV5-1	-	TRBD1	16	TRBJ2-3	TGCGCCAGCAGCTTGGCGGGGACAGGGAGCACAGATACGCAGTATTTT	CASSLAGTGSTDTQYF
TRBV7-2	-	TRBD1	17	TRBJ2-6	TGTGCCAGCAGCTTCGACAGGGGGTTGGCTGGGGCCAACGTCCTGACTTTC	CASSFDRGLAGANVLTF
TRBV28	-	-	15	TRBJ1-3	TGTGCCAGCACCCCTCCCGCCAGGGCTGGAAACACCATATATTTT	CASTPPARAGNTIYF
TRBV7-2	-	-	14	TRBJ2-7	TGTGCCAGCAGCTCTAGTTTAATCTCCTACGAGCAGTACTTC	CASSSSLISYEQYF
TRBV24-1	-	-	12	TRBJ2-3	TGTGCCACCAGTGTCCGGGGTGGTACGCAGTATTTT	CATSVRGGTQYF
TRBV6-4	-	-	13	TRBJ2-3	TGTGCCAGCAGTGAACAGGGAACAGATACGCAGTATTTT	CASSEQGTDTQYF
TRBV21-1	-	-	14	TRBJ2-3	TGTGCCAGGTTCAGCGGGGGTAGCACAGATACGCAGTATTTT	CARFSGGSTDTQYF
TRBV9	-	-	13	TRBJ2-7	TGTGCCAGCAGCGCCGGGGACTCCTACGAGCAGTACTTC	CASSAGDSYEQYF
TRBV27	-	-	15	TRBJ1-6	TGTGCCAGCAGCCCACAGGGCCAGTATAATTCACCCCTCCACTTT	CASSPQGQYNSPLHF
TRBV6-5	-	TRBD1	12	TRBJ2-7	TGTGCCAGCGGGACAGGGGGATCTGATCAGTACTTC	CASGTGGSDQYF
TRBV5-1	-	TRBD1	14	TRBJ1-1	TGCGCCAGCAGCGGGGGACAGGGCTTGAGGGAAGCTTTCTTT	CASSGGQGLREAFF
TRBV5-1	-	TRBD1	15	TRBJ1-6	TGCGCCAGCAGCCTAACCGGGACAGGGGTTTCACCCCTCCACTTT	CASSLTGTGVSPLHF
TRBV7-2	-	-	13	TRBJ2-1	TGTGCCAGCAGCTTAGTCCCGAGCAATGAGCAGTTCTTC	CASSLVPSNEQFF
TRBV5-1	-	TRBD1	15	TRBJ2-7	TGCGCCAGCAGCTTTTCGGGACAGGGCTCCTACGAGCAGTACTTC	CASSFSGQGSYEQYF
TRBV28	-	-	12	TRBJ2-1	TGTGCCAGCAGTTTAAGGAGGTCAGGGCAGTTCTTC	CASSLRRSGQFF